The 15 T cell receptor beta chains listed next were all sequenced from one sample in a study of monozygotic twins with inflammatory bowel disease. One entry per CDR3 protein, without DNA, is what TCRdb gives after re-calling the 5' RACE reads. This sample's table has a few hundred thousand distinct CDR3 sequences. Material for sequencing was blood. All receptors come from a human donor with ulcerative colitis or Crohn's disease, or a healthy co-twin of an affected twin (not recorded which).

The V call is TRBV10-3, the J call TRBJ1-3. The V gene's germline CDR1 is ENHRY and CDR2 SYGVKD. This CDR3 is built from 16 residues. The CDR3: CAISVVQAYSGNTIYF.

The genes are TRBV5-1 and TRBJ1-1; checking the TCRdb D call of TRBD1 is not possible without DNA. This CDR3 is built from 15 residues. Germline V gene lookup returns CDR1 SGHRS and CDR2 YFSETQ. CDR3 sequence reads: CASSGGQLRNTEAFF.

V usage is TRBV9 and J usage is TRBJ2-5; TCRdb designates TRBD1, a call that cannot be tested without DNA. This CDR3 region has 14 residues. CDR1 is SGDLS, CDR2 YYNGEE, per germline. CDR3 sequence: CASSVAGGPVDQYF.

The V and J genes are TRBV19 and TRBJ2-7; without DNA, the TCRdb call of TRBD1 cannot be checked. Germline V CDR1 and CDR2: LNHDA, SQIVND (reference sequence). The CDR3 consists of 20 residues. CDR3 amino acids: CASSLLYRDRVPFISYEQYF.

The chain joins TRBV3-1 to TRBJ1-1. CDR3 length: 19 residues. Germline V gene lookup returns CDR1 LGHDT and CDR2 YNNKEL (reference sequence). This CDR3 reads CASSQDPHRTGGPNIEAFF.

The rearrangement uses TRBV4-2 and TRBJ2-2; the D gene TCRdb calls, TRBD2, cannot be checked with no DNA. This CDR3 has 18 residues. Germline V gene data show CDR1 as LGHNA and CDR2 as YNFKEQ. The CDR3: CASSQGPNSGGAVGELFF.

The V gene is TRBV18, the J gene TRBJ2-5; TCRdb selects TRBD1, and the lack of DNA leaves this call unchecked. This CDR3 region has 14 residues. Per the germline V gene, CDR1 is KGHSH and CDR2 is LQKENI. The CDR3 protein is CASSPMGQKETQYF.

The genes are TRBV24-1 and TRBJ2-1; there is no DNA to check the TCRdb D call of TRBD1. Germline values: CDR1 KGHDR, CDR2 SFDVKD. This CDR3 region has 16 residues. This CDR3 reads CATSDLKGDLYNEQFF.

This rearrangement joins TRBV7-9 to TRBJ2-5; TCRdb returns TRBD2, unconfirmable since there is no DNA. Germline V gene sequence: CDR1 SEHNR, CDR2 FQNEAQ (reference sequence). The CDR3 has 16 amino acids. The CDR3 is CASSLAWTSGVETQYF.

The V and J genes are TRBV19 and TRBJ2-7. CDR1 and CDR2 from the germline V gene are LNHDA and SQIVND (reference sequence). The CDR3 has 15 residues. The CDR3 reads CASSISSAYDHEQYF.

This CDR3 reads CASSLTAKAGELFF. The chain carries TRBV12-3 or TRBV12-4 and TRBJ2-2; the TRBD1 assignment by TCRdb is unverifiable without DNA. The CDR3 consists of 14 residues.

The chain employs TRBV5-1 and TRBJ1-1; TCRdb proposes TRBD1, but this gene call is untestable without DNA. This CDR3 region has 16 residues. The germline V gene has CDR1 SGHRS and CDR2 YFSETQ. The CDR3 is CASSFSGQSGHTEAFF.

CDR3 protein: CASSPTGDGTYEQYF. The chain couples TRBV4-1 to TRBJ2-7; TCRdb names TRBD1, which stays unverified in the absence of DNA. The V gene's germline CDR1 is MGHRA and CDR2 YSYEKL. The CDR3 runs to 15 residues.

The chain uses TRBV20-1 and TRBJ1-5. This CDR3 contains 15 residues. The germline V gene has CDR1 DFQATT and CDR2 SNEGSKA (reference sequence). This chain's CDR3 is CSARGRDYSNQPQHF.

The rearrangement uses TRBV5-1 and TRBJ2-7; TCRdb selects TRBD1, and the lack of DNA leaves this call unchecked. CDR3 length: 15 amino acids. The V gene's germline CDR1 is SGHRS and CDR2 YFSETQ. CDR3 residues: CASSLAGTEPYEQYF.